This T cell receptor (beta chain) stems from a study of T-cell memory formation after mild COVID-19. Study findings and constraints: Unconfirmed was the SARS-CoV-2 specificity of second-wave clones that peaked on day 37. Pre-infection memory carried some responding clones, suggesting that cross-reactive memory joined.

The ends were cut back, 5 bases at V and 4 bases at J, with 14 bases in the middle. The CDR3 consists of 14 residues. Germline V gene lookup returns CDR1 SGHTA and CDR2 FQGTGA. As for this clonotype: Its target is not known.

Constant-segment primers were used for 5'RACE, and the resulting TCR alpha and TCR beta cDNA libraries carried sample barcodes and UMIs. TCRdb recomputed calls from the 5' RACE reads with MiXCR, one row per CDR3 protein. Of roughly 100,000 distinct CDR3 sequences listed, approximately 15% are singletons. The V call is TRBV7-3, the J call TRBJ1-1; perhaps TRBD1 as D (5 bases). What was sequenced was PBMCs or a T cell subset sorted from them (not recorded which). The clonotype was recovered from an adult woman who had mild COVID-19 (a few samples of this study predate the infection). Cell type and time point are not known. CDR3 amino acids: CASSAQGGGTEAFF. In nucleotides, the CDR3 is TGTGCCAGCAGCGCTCAGGGCGGTGGCACTGAAGCTTTCTTT.